This passage covers 21 T cell receptor beta chains from one sample sequenced in a study of control samples from healthy donors and cancer patients. The data were produced by immunoSEQ multiplex PCR, yet TCRdb's version contains in-frame clones alone and is incomplete. Of just under 150,000 clones in the sample, around 92% were seen once. The sample was blood. The receptors here all came from a man younger than 45 in good health.

V usage is TRBV19 and J usage is TRBJ1-1, with D hard to call. This CDR3 comprises 14 residues. The V and J ends lost 3 bases and 1 base respectively, with 9 bases between them. Per germline, CDR1 LNHDA and CDR2 SQIVND (reference sequence). CDR3 residues: CASSMGSQNTEAFF. The CDR3 nucleotides read TGTGCCAGTAGTATGGGCAGCCAGAACACTGAAGCTTTCTTT.

This chain links TRBV27 with TRBJ2-7, with D possibly being TRBD2 (5 bases). Trimming left V 5 bases short and J 7 bases short, with 15 bases between. Germline CDR1 MNHEY, CDR2 SMNVEV (reference sequence). There are 13 residues in the CDR3. CDR3 sequence: CASSLPGVGEQYF. CDR3 coding DNA: TGTGCCAGCAGTCTCCCCGGGGTGGGAGAGCAGTACTTC.

This clone has a single count. CDR3 DNA sequence: TGTGCCAGCAGTCCGGTTGGCGGGGAGAACACTGAAGCTTTCTTT. This sequence encodes CASSPVGGENTEAFF. The V gene is TRBV28, the J gene TRBJ1-1; no clear D gene. Germline V gene lookup returns CDR1 MDHEN and CDR2 SYDVKM. The V gene lost 5 bases and the J gene lost 1 base, with 14 bases spanning the gap. CDR3 length: 15 residues. Based on the CDR3 plus reference TRBV28 and TRBJ1-1, the full variable domain is DVKVTQSSRYLVKRTGEKVFLECVQDMDHENMFWYRQDPGLGLRLIYFSYDVKMKEKGDIPEGYSVSREKKERFSLILESASTNQTSMYLCASSPVGGENTEAFFGQGTRLTVV.

This sequence joins TRBV2 and TRBJ2-1, with D uncertain. The germline V gene has CDR1 SNHLY and CDR2 FYNNEI. Trimming cost V 2 bases and J 8 bases, with 10 bases left between them. The length of the CDR3 is 13 residues. CDR3 in amino acids: CASSEIASHEQFF. In DNA form, the CDR3 reads TGTGCCAGCAGTGAAATAGCAAGCCATGAGCAGTTCTTC.

This chain uses TRBV6-6 with TRBJ1-2; D not certain. V lost 6 bases and J 3 bases, leaving 11 bases between the germline ends. Looked up from germline, CDR1 is MNHNY and CDR2 is SVGAGI (reference sequence). The CDR3 totals 13 residues. The CDR3 loop is CASSATAYYGYTF. The CDR3 DNA reads TGTGCCAGCAGCGCGACGGCCTACTATGGCTACACCTTC.

This rearrangement joins TRBV19 to TRBJ1-1; the D gene is possibly TRBD1 (5 bases). Germline lookup yields CDR1 LNHDA and CDR2 SQIVND (reference sequence). This CDR3 has 15 amino acids. V lost 6 bases, J lost 0 bases, and 14 bases lay in between. This CDR3 is CASRMGLGLNTEAFF. The CDR3 nucleotides are TGTGCCAGTAGGATGGGGCTTGGGCTGAACACTGAAGCTTTCTTT.

This clone has only one observation. The chain uses TRBV27 and TRBJ1-1; 8 nucleotides agree with TRBD1. Germline CDR1 and CDR2: MNHEY and SMNVEV (reference sequence). This CDR3 is 15 amino acids long. With 5 bases clipped from V and 4 bases from J, the junction kept 9 bases outside the gene matches. CDR3 sequence: CASSNGQGFSTEAFF. CDR3 nucleotide sequence: TGTGCCAGCAGTAACGGACAGGGTTTCAGCACTGAAGCTTTCTTT.

The J gene is TRBJ2-7, the V gene TRBV2; TRBD1 is a possible D gene (5 bases). Trimming shortened V by 7 bases and J by 1 base, and 14 bases separated the two germline ends. CDR3 length: 14 amino acids. Germline-derived CDR1 and CDR2 are SNHLY and FYNNEI. CDR3 region: CASMEGQISYEQYF. As DNA, the CDR3 is TGTGCCAGCATGGAAGGACAAATTTCCTACGAGCAGTACTTC.

This chain uses TRBV5-1 with TRBJ1-4; D is possibly TRBD1 (5 bases). This CDR3 contains 18 residues. Per germline, CDR1 SGHRS and CDR2 YFSETQ. Trimming pared 1 base from V and 0 bases from J, leaving 16 bases between. CDR3 sequence reads: CASSLFYRQIATNEKLFF. The CDR3 DNA sequence: TGCGCCAGCAGCTTGTTCTACAGACAGATTGCAACTAATGAAAAACTGTTTTTT.

The chain couples TRBV28 to TRBJ2-7; the match to TRBD1 covers 11 bases. The CDR3 runs to 15 residues. The ends lost 7 bases at V and 4 bases at J; junction bases unmatched: 9. The germline V gene has CDR1 MDHEN and CDR2 SYDVKM. As DNA, the CDR3 is TGTGCCAGCACCCTGTCGGGACAGGGGGGATACGAGCAGTACTTC. Translated, it gives CASTLSGQGGYEQYF.

The chain carries TRBV5-4 and TRBJ1-2, with D perhaps TRBD1 (5 bases). Germline loops: CDR1 SGHNT, CDR2 YYREEE (reference sequence). The V end was cut by 0 bases, the J end by 6 bases, with 21 bases between. CDR3 size: 17 residues. In DNA, the CDR3 is TGTGCCAGCAGCTTGGTCGCAGTGATCAAGGGGAAGGATGGCTACACCTTC. It is translated as CASSLVAVIKGKDGYTF.

The CDR3 loop is CASSGQGSSPLHF. The CDR3 DNA follows: TGCGCCAGCAGCGGACAGGGCAGTTCACCCCTCCACTTT. V gene TRBV5-1 combines with J gene TRBJ1-6, with 8 bases identical to TRBD1. Germline CDR1 reads SGHRS; CDR2 reads YFSETQ. The CDR3 length is 13 residues. The V segment lost 4 bases and the J segment 9 bases; nucleotides outside the gene matches: 3.

CDR3 nucleotide sequence: TGTGCCAGCAGCTTAGAAGTAGAACGTTCACCCCTCCACTTT. It specifies CASSLEVERSPLHF. The chain recombines TRBV7-6 with TRBJ1-6; D gene unclear. V lost 1 base and J 9 bases, leaving 10 bases between the germline ends. The CDR3 is 14 residues long. Per germline, CDR1 SGHVS and CDR2 FNYEAQ.

This clone occurred a few times. The CDR3 DNA follows: TGCGCCAGCAGTGAGTCGCAGGCACAAAGACCCCTCCACTTT. Protein product: CASSESQAQRPLHF. This rearrangement joins TRBV10-2 to TRBJ1-6; D gene ambiguous. The V end lost 0 bases, the J end lost 12 bases, and 12 bases lay between the germline ends. This CDR3 has 14 residues. The germline CDR1 and CDR2 sequences are WSHSY and SAAADI.

The genes are TRBV18 and TRBJ2-4; D possibly corresponds to TRBD1 (6 bases). The V end was cut by 0 bases, the J end by 10 bases, with 16 bases between. Germline loops: CDR1 KGHSH, CDR2 LQKENI. This CDR3 is 15 amino acids long. In DNA form, the CDR3 reads TGTGCCAGCTCACCACCGGGGGCGGGCGAGGGGATTCAGTACTTC. Translation gives CASSPPGAGEGIQYF.

The V gene is TRBV7-9, the J gene TRBJ2-7, with TRBD1 identical over 9 bases. Germline CDR1 SEHNR, CDR2 FQNEAQ (reference sequence). The CDR3 spans 15 residues. J was trimmed by 2 bases and V by 8 bases; bases with no gene match: 10. The CDR3 DNA follows: TGTGCCAGCGACACAGGGGGCGAGTTTCCCTACGAGCAGTACTTC. It encodes CASDTGGEFPYEQYF.

CDR3 DNA: TGTGCCAGCAGTTATTCACCCTACGAGCAGTACTTC. Amino acid sequence: CASSYSPYEQYF. The chain uses TRBV6-9 and TRBJ2-7; no definite D call. The CDR3 has 12 amino acids. Germline CDR1 reads MNHGY; CDR2 reads SVAAGI. The V gene lost 0 bases and the J gene lost 2 bases, with 2 bases spanning the gap.

This chain uses TRBV27 with TRBJ1-5, with 7 bases aligning to TRBD1. With 5 bases clipped from V and 2 bases from J, the junction kept 9 bases outside the gene matches. Germline-derived CDR1 and CDR2 are MNHEY and SMNVEV (reference sequence). This CDR3 contains 16 residues. The CDR3 protein is CASSTTTGWGNQPQHF. DNA for the CDR3: TGTGCCAGCAGTACCACGACAGGGTGGGGCAATCAGCCCCAGCATTTT.

This clone was observed a single time. V is TRBV12-2 and J is TRBJ1-5; the D call of TRBD1 is as the table states it, not checked on the DNA. TRBV12-2 is marked as a pseudogene. CDR3 length: 15 amino acids. DNA for the CDR3: TGTGCAAGTCGCTTACACAGGGGGCGCGCTCAGCCCCAGCATTTT. Translated: CASRLHRGRAQPQHF.

The chain joins TRBV19 to TRBJ1-5, with TRBD1 identical over 9 bases. The CDR3 has 13 residues. CDR1 LNHDA and CDR2 SQIVND come from the germline V gene (reference sequence). The V and J ends lost 7 bases and 4 bases, in that order; junction bases with no gene match: 2. The CDR3, as DNA: TGTGCCAGTAAGACAGGGGGTAATCAGCCCCAGCATTTT. Amino acid sequence: CASKTGGNQPQHF. The whole variable domain, filled in from reference TRBV19 and TRBJ1-5, reads DGGITQSPKYLFRKEGQNVTLSCEQNLNHDAMYWYRQDPGQGLRLIYYSQIVNDFQKGDIAEGYSVSREKKESFPLTVTSAQKNPTAFYLCASKTGGNQPQHFGDGTRLSIL.

This chain joins TRBV6-5 and TRBJ1-2, with 8 bases lining up with TRBD1. This CDR3 is 15 amino acids long. V gave up 5 bases and J gave up 4 bases; unmatched junction bases: 9. The germline V gene has CDR1 MNHEY and CDR2 SVGAGI. CDR3 bases: TGTGCCAGCAGTCACGACAGGGGTGGAGGCTATGGCTACACCTTC. Protein sequence: CASSHDRGGGYGYTF.